This passage covers 18 T cell receptor beta chains from one sample sequenced in a study of Graves' ophthalmopathy and Graves' hyperthyroidism. Beta-chain TCR CDR3 regions were amplified from RNA transcripts. First-round RT-PCR employed HTBI primers, with a second-round multiplex PCR after it. TCRdb reprocessed the multiplex PCR reads via MiXCR and lists one record per CDR3 protein. The sample lists about 370,000 distinct CDR3 sequences, around 17% seen once, with 1.5% to 2% in the top ten. The sequencing sample was made of peripheral blood. The receptor set was obtained from a woman between 18 and 29 years old with Graves' ophthalmopathy.

This clonotype was counted many times. The CDR3 loop is CASRRGQGAQETQYF. The CDR3 DNA follows: TGTGCCAGCAGACGCGGACAAGGCGCCCAAGAGACCCAGTACTTC. J is TRBJ2-5 and V is TRBV6-1; tentatively, D is TRBD1 (5 bases). Deletions cut 6 bases from V and 1 base from J, with 15 bases between. The germline gives CDR1 MNHNS, CDR2 SASEGT. CDR3 length equals 15 residues.

The table lists this clonotype with many counts. The rearrangement uses TRBV28 and TRBJ2-7; TRBD1 agrees at 7 bases. CDR1 is MDHEN and CDR2 is SYDVKM in the germline V gene. The CDR3 extends over 14 amino acids. Trimming cost V 6 bases and J 1 base; bases outside gene matches: 6. CDR3: CASRPTGASYEQYF. The DNA for the CDR3 is TGTGCCAGCAGACCTACAGGGGCATCCTACGAGCAGTACTTC.

This clonotype was recorded at least ten times. J is TRBJ2-2 and V is TRBV27; the D is unclear. The CDR3 has 15 residues. Germline loops: CDR1 MNHEY, CDR2 SMNVEV (reference sequence). V lost 5 bases and J lost 4, with 14 bases in between. In nucleotides, the CDR3 is TGTGCCAGCAGTGGGTCACCATTATCCACCGGGGAGCTGTTTTTT. Translating it yields CASSGSPLSTGELFF.

This clonotype was counted ten times or more. The gene calls are TRBV12-3 or TRBV12-4 and TRBJ1-1; D not resolved. There are 13 residues in the CDR3. V shed 7 bases and J shed 0 bases, with 9 bases lying between them. This CDR3 reads CASTQMLNTEAFF. The DNA for the CDR3 is TGTGCCAGCACCCAAATGTTGAACACTGAAGCTTTCTTT.

At least ten counts were recorded for this clonotype. V gene TRBV11-2 combines with J gene TRBJ2-5, with D possibly matching TRBD1 (5 bases). Per the germline V gene, CDR1 is SGHAT and CDR2 is FQNNGV. Trimming took off 4 bases at V and 2 bases at J, with 11 bases between the two ends. The CDR3 is 14 amino acids. The CDR3: CASSSAGHQETQYF. The CDR3, as DNA: TGTGCCAGCAGCTCCGCAGGACATCAAGAGACCCAGTACTTC. Drawing the rest from reference TRBV11-2 and TRBJ2-5, the complete variable domain is EAGVAQSPRYKIIEKRQSVAFWCNPISGHATLYWYQQILGQGPKLLIQFQNNGVVDDSQLPKDRFSAERLKGVDSTLKIQPAKLEDSAVYLCASSSAGHQETQYFGPGTRLLVL.

This clonotype was picked up many times. The chain has TRBV28 and TRBJ2-7, with D possibly matching TRBD2 (6 bases). V was clipped by 3 bases and J by 3 bases, with 12 bases between them. The CDR3 is made up of 14 amino acids. Germline CDR1 MDHEN, CDR2 SYDVKM. This chain's CDR3 is CASSFGAGNYEQYF. The CDR3 coding sequence is TGTGCCAGCAGTTTTGGGGCGGGAAACTACGAGCAGTACTTC.

This clonotype came up many times. The gene calls are TRBV5-5 and TRBJ2-7; 7 bases agree with TRBD1. Germline CDR1 SGHKS, CDR2 YYEKEE (reference sequence). With 2 bases clipped from V and 1 base from J, the junction kept 9 bases outside the gene matches. The CDR3 has 16 residues. The CDR3, as DNA: TGTGCCAGCAGCTTTTACAGGGGTAGATGGTCCTACGAGCAGTACTTC. Translation: CASSFYRGRWSYEQYF.

This clonotype was picked up many times. The V gene is TRBV4-2, the J gene TRBJ2-7; TRBD2 agrees at 10 bases. The CDR3 covers 15 residues. Trimming took 0 bases from V and 6 from J; bases not matched to a gene: 5. Germline loops: CDR1 LGHNA, CDR2 YNFKEQ. As DNA, the CDR3 is TGTGCCAGCAGCCAAGAAGAGCTAGCGGGAGTCGAGCAGTACTTC. This encodes CASSQEELAGVEQYF.

The gene calls are TRBV18 and TRBJ1-5; D call uncertain. Deletions cut 4 bases from V and 4 bases from J, with 20 bases between. The CDR3 runs 17 residues. The germline V gene has CDR1 KGHSH and CDR2 LQKENI. The CDR3 loop is CASSLEGPHIGNQPQHF. CDR3 DNA: TGTGCCAGCTCACTGGAGGGTCCCCATATAGGGAATCAGCCCCAGCATTTT.

In its sample, this clonotype was seen a few times. The chain combines TRBV4-3 with TRBJ2-2; 11 nucleotides agree with TRBD2. CDR1 and CDR2 from the germline V gene are LGHNA and YSLEER. V lost 6 bases, J lost 2 bases, and 5 bases stayed unmatched. The length of the CDR3 is 16 residues. The CDR3 loop is CASSPGTSGNTGELFF. For the CDR3, the DNA is TGCGCCAGCAGTCCCGGGACTAGCGGTAACACCGGGGAGCTGTTTTTT.

The sample holds many counts of this clonotype. The rearrangement joins TRBV20-1 to TRBJ2-7; D perhaps matches TRBD2 (6 bases). Germline-derived CDR1 and CDR2 are DFQATT and SNEGSKA (reference sequence). The length of the CDR3 is 17 residues. Trimming left V 3 bases short and J 2 bases short, with 23 bases between. DNA for the CDR3: TGCAGTGCTAGCGCTCCCCCAGGAGGGGCGAATCCCTACGAGCAGTACTTC. Translating it yields CSASAPPGGANPYEQYF.

This clonotype was counted at least ten times. V gene TRBV6-5 combines with J gene TRBJ2-7; 12 nucleotides agree with TRBD1. Germline values: CDR1 MNHEY, CDR2 SVGAGI. V gave up 4 bases and J gave up 5 bases; unmatched junction bases: 3. The length of the CDR3 is 14 residues. The CDR3 DNA follows: TGTGCCAGCAGTTCCGGGACAGGGGGCCACGAGCAGTACTTC. It encodes CASSSGTGGHEQYF.

This clonotype showed up many times. The chain couples TRBV20-1 to TRBJ2-7; D uncertain. Germline CDR1 DFQATT, CDR2 SNEGSKA (reference sequence). Trimming pared 4 bases from V and 6 bases from J, leaving 10 bases between. The CDR3 runs to 11 residues. CDR3 nucleotide sequence: TGCAGTGCTATCCCTCCGGGCGAGCAGTACTTC. It encodes CSAIPPGEQYF.

V is TRBV20-1 and J is TRBJ1-1, with unresolved D. The CDR3 is 14 amino acids. Trimming removed 2 bases from V and 0 bases from J, with 10 bases in between. Looked up from germline, CDR1 is DFQATT and CDR2 is SNEGSKA (reference sequence). Here the CDR3 DNA reads TGCAGTGCTAGATACACAGAACTGAACACTGAAGCTTTCTTT. Translation gives CSARYTELNTEAFF.

This clonotype was seen only a few times. The rearrangement links TRBV7-2 to TRBJ2-1; D is possibly TRBD1 or TRBD2 (5 bases each). CDR1 is SGHTA, CDR2 FQGNSA, per germline. Deletions cut 8 bases from V and 4 bases from J, with 12 bases between. The CDR3 extends over 13 amino acids. CDR3 sequence: CASGRDPYNEQFF. CDR3 DNA: TGTGCCAGCGGACGGGACCCTTACAATGAGCAGTTCTTC.

This clonotype was recorded many times. J is TRBJ2-7 and V is TRBV28; D is unclear. CDR3 size: 11 residues. Germline CDR1 and CDR2: MDHEN and SYDVKM. With 3 bases removed from V and 3 bases from J, the gap between germline ends came to 3 bases. The CDR3 coding sequence is TGTGCCAGCAGTTTTAACTACGAGCAGTACTTC. This gives the protein CASSFNYEQYF.

This clonotype came up many times. This chain joins TRBV5-1 and TRBJ2-2; 11 bases agree with TRBD1. J was trimmed by 8 bases and V by 4 bases; bases with no gene match: 13. The CDR3 is 17 amino acids. The germline V gene has CDR1 SGHRS and CDR2 YFSETQ. The CDR3: CASSRTAGTGGPGELFF. CDR3 in DNA: TGCGCCAGCAGCAGAACCGCAGGGACAGGGGGACCGGGGGAGCTGTTTTTT.

The CDR3 coding sequence is TGTGCCAGCAGCTTATCGGACACAGATACGCAGTATTTT. This sequence encodes CASSLSDTDTQYF. The chain uses TRBV7-8 and TRBJ2-3; D uncertain. The germline V gene encodes CDR1 SGHVS and CDR2 FQNEAQ. V was shortened by 2 bases and J by 2 bases, with 5 bases between the two germline ends. CDR3 length: 13 residues.